This entry lists 6 T cell receptor beta chains sequenced from one sample in a study of CD8+ T cells in alopecia areata. Once RNA had been extracted, it was reverse transcribed into cDNA to act as the sequencing template. Data came from immunoSEQ multiplex PCR; TCRdb stores just in-frame clones and leaves some out. The sample yields 110,000 to 150,000 clones, 45% to 60% seen once. Treatment here: oral pan-JAK inhibitor, 5-10 mg twice daily. Sequences were derived from CD8+ T cells sorted from blood, sampled at week 4, from a patient treated with tofacitinib. The receptors were sampled from a human donor with alopecia areata.

In DNA, the CDR3 is TGTGCCAGCAGTTTAGCGTTAGCGGACCCCTACGAGCAGTACTTC. Residues: CASSLALADPYEQYF. The rearrangement links TRBV27 to TRBJ2-7; D may be TRBD2 (6 bases). Trimming cost V 2 bases and J 2 bases, with 13 bases left between them. The germline V gene has CDR1 MNHEY and CDR2 SMNVEV (reference sequence). The CDR3 contains 15 residues.

The table lists this clone with a count of one. This chain uses TRBV18 with TRBJ1-2; a possible D gene is TRBD1 (5 bases). V lost 5 bases, J lost 3 bases, and 13 bases lay in between. Germline V gene data show CDR1 as KGHSH and CDR2 as LQKENI. This CDR3 comprises 14 residues. The CDR3 protein is CASSFFQGDYGYTF. The CDR3 DNA reads as TGTGCCAGCTCATTCTTCCAGGGTGACTATGGCTACACCTTC. Drawing the rest from reference TRBV18 and TRBJ1-2, the complete variable domain is NAGVMQNPRHLVRRRGQEARLRCSPMKGHSHVYWYRQLPEEGLKFMVYLQKENIIDESGMPKERFSAEFPKEGPSILRIQQVVRGDSAAYFCASSFFQGDYGYTFGSGTRLTVV.

The V and J genes are TRBV30 and TRBJ2-1; 7 nucleotides agree with TRBD1. J was trimmed by 10 bases and V by 1 base; bases with no gene match: 4. This CDR3 spans 12 amino acids. Germline CDR1 GTSNPN, CDR2 SVGIG (reference sequence). The CDR3 spells CAWSGTGLEQFF. The CDR3 DNA is TGTGCCTGGAGTGGGACAGGCCTAGAGCAGTTCTTC.

In this sample, this clone turned up a few times. The chain combines TRBV6-5 with TRBJ1-5; no clear D. Germline loops: CDR1 MNHEY, CDR2 SVGAGI. Deletions cut 5 bases from V and 6 bases from J, with 14 bases between. CDR3 length equals 14 residues. The CDR3 coding sequence is TGTGCCAGCAGTCCCTGGAGGGAAGCTCAGCCCCAGCATTTT. This encodes CASSPWREAQPQHF.

The chain couples TRBV27 to TRBJ2-6, with D tentatively TRBD1 (6 bases). Trimming removed 5 bases from V and 0 bases from J, with 14 bases in between. This CDR3 has 17 residues. Germline V gives CDR1 MNHEY, CDR2 SMNVEV (reference sequence). The CDR3 bases are TGTGCCAGCAGTCTAACAGGGATCGGCTCTGGGGCCAACGTCCTGACTTTC. It is translated as CASSLTGIGSGANVLTF.

The V and J genes are TRBV25-1 and TRBJ2-3; D is uncertain. With 5 bases removed from V and 1 base from J, the gap between germline ends came to 4 bases. The CDR3 contains 12 residues. Looked up from germline, CDR1 is MGHDK and CDR2 is SYGVNS. CDR3 protein: CASSRGTDTQYF. DNA for the CDR3: TGTGCCAGCAGTCGAGGCACAGATACGCAGTATTTT.